This TCR beta chain was profiled in a study of control samples from healthy donors and cancer patients. Measured with immunoSEQ multiplex PCR; TCRdb has only the in-frame clones, and not every one. The profile shows more than 12,000 clones, 70% to 85% of them singletons. Germline V gene lookup returns CDR1 MNHEY and CDR2 SVGEGT. Germline trimming cut 2 bases from V and 6 bases from J; bases unmatched to any gene: 12. This CDR3 comprises 17 residues. The origin of this receptor is a female donor with lung cancer. Sequenced sample: formalin-fixed, paraffin-embedded tissue. This chain connects TRBV6-2 or TRBV6-3 to TRBJ2-1; TRBD2 matches at 8 bases. CDR3 in amino acids: CASSYARTGLVTNEQFF. CDR3 DNA sequence: TGTGCCAGCAGTTACGCCCGAACGGGACTAGTAACCAATGAGCAGTTCTTC.